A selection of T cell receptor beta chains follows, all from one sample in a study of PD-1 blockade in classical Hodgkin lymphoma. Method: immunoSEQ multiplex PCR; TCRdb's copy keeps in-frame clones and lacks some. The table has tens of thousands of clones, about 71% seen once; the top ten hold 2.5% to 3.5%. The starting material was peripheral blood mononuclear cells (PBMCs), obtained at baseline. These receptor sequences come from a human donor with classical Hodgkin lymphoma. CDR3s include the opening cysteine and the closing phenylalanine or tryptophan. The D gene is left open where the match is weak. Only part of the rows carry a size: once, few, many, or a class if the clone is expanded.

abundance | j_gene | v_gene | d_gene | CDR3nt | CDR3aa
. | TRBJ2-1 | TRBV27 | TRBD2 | TGTGCCAGCCGAACTAGCGGGAGTATGAATGAGCAGTTCTTC | CASRTSGSMNEQFF
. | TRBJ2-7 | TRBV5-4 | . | TGTGCCAGCAGCTTGGGTCACTCTTCCTCCTACGAGCAGTACTTC | CASSLGHSSSYEQYF
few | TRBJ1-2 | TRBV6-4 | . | TGTGCCAGCAGTGACGGGGCAGGGGCCTATGGCTACACCTTC | CASSDGAGAYGYTF
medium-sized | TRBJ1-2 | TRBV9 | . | TGTGCCAGCAGGCGCGGCTATGGCTACACCTTC | CASRRGYGYTF
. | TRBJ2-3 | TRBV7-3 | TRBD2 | TGTGCCAGCAGCTTGCGTGCGGGGGATACTCCAGATACGCAGTATTTT | CASSLRAGDTPDTQYF
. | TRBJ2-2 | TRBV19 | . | TGTGCCAGTAGCCCGGACTATAACACCGGGGAGCTGTTTTTT | CASSPDYNTGELFF
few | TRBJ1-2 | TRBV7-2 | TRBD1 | TGTGCCAGCACCCTGGGACAGGGGGCATGGTATGGCTACACCTTC | CASTLGQGAWYGYTF
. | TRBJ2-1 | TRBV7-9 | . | TGTGCCAGCAGCTCCCGGGATGTTCGAGGGGAGCAGTTCTTC | CASSSRDVRGEQFF
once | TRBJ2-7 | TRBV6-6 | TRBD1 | TGTGCCAGCAGGGTGGACAGGGGATCGGCCGACGAGCAGTACTTC | CASRVDRGSADEQYF
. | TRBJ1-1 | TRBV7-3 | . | TGTGCCAGCAGCTCGGGGGGCGGAGACACTGAAGCTTTCTTT | CASSSGGGDTEAFF
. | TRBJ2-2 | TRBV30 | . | TGTGCCTGGGGGGGAAGATCCGCCGGGGAGCTGTTTTTT | CAWGGRSAGELFF
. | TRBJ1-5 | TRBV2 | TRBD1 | TGTGCCAGCAGCGAGGACAGGGTCGGCAATCAGCCCCAGCATTTT | CASSEDRVGNQPQHF
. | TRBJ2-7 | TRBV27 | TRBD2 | TGTGCCAGCAGCCCGTCGGGAGGGACGATCTCCTACGAGCAGTACTTC | CASSPSGGTISYEQYF
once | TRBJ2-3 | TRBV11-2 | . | TGTGCCAGCAGCTTAGACCCCATTCAGGATACGCAGTATTTT | CASSLDPIQDTQYF
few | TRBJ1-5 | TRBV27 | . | TGTGCCAGCAGTTACTACAATCAGCCCCAGCATTTT | CASSYYNQPQHF
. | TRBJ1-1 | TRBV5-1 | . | TGCGCCAGCAGCATTCCCCGCGGGAGGACAGCGAACACTGAAGCTTTCTTT | CASSIPRGRTANTEAFF
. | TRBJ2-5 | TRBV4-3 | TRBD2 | TGCGCCAGCAGCCAAGGAGCTAGCGGGAGCGGGGAGACCCAGTACTTC | CASSQGASGSGETQYF
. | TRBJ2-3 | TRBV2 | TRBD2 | TGTGCCAGCAGCCCTGGCGGGAGGGCCTCTAGCACAGATACGCAGTATTTT | CASSPGGRASSTDTQYF
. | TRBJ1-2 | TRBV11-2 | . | TGTGCCAGCAGCTTAGGGGCAGGGTCCGGCTACACCTTC | CASSLGAGSGYTF
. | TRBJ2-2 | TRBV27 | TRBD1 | TGTGCCAGCAGCCGGACAGGGGACACCGGGGAGCTGTTTTTT | CASSRTGDTGELFF
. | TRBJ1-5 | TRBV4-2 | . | TGTGCCAGCAGCCAATCCCTCGGGGAACAGCCCCAGCATTTT | CASSQSLGEQPQHF
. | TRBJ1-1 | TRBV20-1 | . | TGCAGAAACAACAGGCCCGAAGCTTTCTTT | CRNNRPEAFF
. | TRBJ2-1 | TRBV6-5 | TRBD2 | TGTGCCAGCAGTCGGGCGGGAGGGCGAAATGAGCAGTTCTTC | CASSRAGGRNEQFF
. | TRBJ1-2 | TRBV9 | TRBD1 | TGTGCCAGCAGCGTAGCCCCACCTTTTCGACAGGGCGAGAACTATGGCTACACCTTC | CASSVAPPFRQGENYGYTF
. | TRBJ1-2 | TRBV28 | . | TGTGCCAGCAGTTTCGAGAATGGTGGCTACACCTTC | CASSFENGGYTF
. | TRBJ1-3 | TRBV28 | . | TGTGCCAGCCACGCGGAGGCGGGGGGGGGTCCTGGAAACACCATATATTTT | CASHAEAGGGPGNTIYF
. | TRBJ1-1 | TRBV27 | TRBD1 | TGTGCCAGCAGCCTGACAGGGACCACTGAAGCTTTCTTT | CASSLTGTTEAFF
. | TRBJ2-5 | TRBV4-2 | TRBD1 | TGTGCCAGCAGCTTGGATACAGGGGTGGGGCAAGAGACCCAGTACTTC | CASSLDTGVGQETQYF
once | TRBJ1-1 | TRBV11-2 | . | TGTGCCAGCAGCCCGAATCCTAACATGAACACTGAAGCTTTCTTT | CASSPNPNMNTEAFF
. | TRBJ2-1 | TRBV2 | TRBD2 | TGTGCCAGCAGTTGGACTAGCGGGGGTGGGAATGAGCAGTTCTTC | CASSWTSGGGNEQFF
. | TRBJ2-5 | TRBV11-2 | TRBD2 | TGTGCCAGCAGCTTAGATAGCGGGAGGGCCTGGGAGACCCAGTACTTC | CASSLDSGRAWETQYF
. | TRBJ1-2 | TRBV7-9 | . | TGTGCCAGCAGCTCACAACACAGGGCTAACTATGGCTACACCTTC | CASSSQHRANYGYTF
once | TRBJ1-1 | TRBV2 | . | TGTGCCAGCAGTGAAAGCGCGGGATTCACTGAAGCTTTCTTT | CASSESAGFTEAFF
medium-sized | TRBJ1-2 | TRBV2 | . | TGTGCCAGCAGTGAAGGCTATGGCTACACCTTC | CASSEGYGYTF
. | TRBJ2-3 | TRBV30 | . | TGTGCCTGGAGTGTAACTGAGGTTTCAGGGCCCACAGATACGCAGTATTTT | CAWSVTEVSGPTDTQYF
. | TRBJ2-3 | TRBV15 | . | TGTGCCACCAGCCCGTCTAGCGAGGGCACAGATACGCAGTATTTT | CATSPSSEGTDTQYF
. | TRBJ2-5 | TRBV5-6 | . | TGTGCCAGCAGCCTAAGAAGGGAAGCTCAAGAGACCCAGTACTTC | CASSLRREAQETQYF
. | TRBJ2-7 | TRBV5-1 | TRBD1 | TGCGCCAGCAGCTTGTTCCCCTCCCGACAGGGGGATTACGAGCAGTACTTC | CASSLFPSRQGDYEQYF
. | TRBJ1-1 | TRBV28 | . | TGTGCCAGCAGTTTATGGGCAGGGAACACTGAAGCTTTCTTT | CASSLWAGNTEAFF
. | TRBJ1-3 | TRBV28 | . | TGTGCCACCCGGGGGATGGCTGGCTCTGGAAACACCATATATTTT | CATRGMAGSGNTIYF
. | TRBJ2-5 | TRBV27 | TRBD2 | TGTGCCAGCAGTACACTAGCGGGGGGTTCAGAGACCCAGTACTTC | CASSTLAGGSETQYF
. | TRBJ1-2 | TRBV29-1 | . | TGCAGCGTTGCCTTCAGCAGGCACGATGGCTACACCTTC | CSVAFSRHDGYTF
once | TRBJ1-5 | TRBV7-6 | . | TGTGCCAGCAGCTTAGCGGCCATGCAGCCCCAGCATTTT | CASSLAAMQPQHF
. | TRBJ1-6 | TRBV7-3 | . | TGTGCCACCCGGGGGAGTGGGACACCCCTCCACTTT | CATRGSGTPLHF